This T cell receptor beta chain appears in the sequencing data of a study of identifying expanded T cells in peripheral blood. Germline loops: CDR1 SEHNR, CDR2 FQNEAQ (reference sequence). The V gene lost 7 bases and the J gene lost 5 bases, with 15 bases spanning the gap. CDR3 size: 14 residues. TCRdb keeps only in-frame clones here, not all; method: immunoSEQ multiplex PCR. The table has 45,000 to 60,000 clones, roughly four fifths seen once. What was sequenced was blood. The chain couples TRBV7-9 to TRBJ2-1, with D perhaps matching TRBD2 (5 bases). The clonotype originates from a person aged 18 to 70 in good health. CDR3 in DNA: TGTGCCAGCAACCCCTCAGCGGTTCACAATGAGCAGTTCTTC. It translates to CASNPSAVHNEQFF.